These T cell receptor beta chains were read from a single sample in a study of blood T cells in healthy people across ages. TCRdb itself ran the 5' RACE reads through MiXCR, one entry per CDR3 protein. The sample has more than 1 million distinct CDR3 sequences, over 35% seen once; the top ten hold 18%. Sequencing used blood. These receptors originate from a woman in her fifties or sixties in good health. Each CDR3 is given with its conserved first and last residue. D genes are given only for firm matches. Where a row states a size, it is once, few, many or the class of an expanded clone; other rows omit it.

CDR3 DNA,CDR3 protein,J gene,D gene,clone size,V gene
TGTGCCAGCAGCTCACTTGGGACTACCACCGGGGAGCTGTTTTTT,CASSSLGTTTGELFF,TRBJ2-2,TRBD2,.,TRBV7-8
TGTGCCAGCAGTTTATCTTACGGCAATGAGCAGTACTTC,CASSLSYGNEQYF,TRBJ2-7,.,many,TRBV28
TGTGCCAGCAGTTTAAGCGGGAGGGCTATGGTTCCTGAGCAGTTCTTC,CASSLSGRAMVPEQFF,TRBJ2-1,TRBD2,.,TRBV12-3/TRBV12-4
TGTGCCATCCGACAGGTGAACTACGAGCAGTACTTC,CAIRQVNYEQYF,TRBJ2-7,.,.,TRBV2
TGTGCCAGGCGACCACTTGACAGACAAGAGACCCAGTACTTC,CARRPLDRQETQYF,TRBJ2-5,.,.,TRBV2
TGTGCCAGCAGCCCGGGACAGGCTCTCTATGGCTACACCTTC,CASSPGQALYGYTF,TRBJ1-2,TRBD1,.,TRBV11-2
TGTGCCAGCAGCCTAGGACAGGGAGGGGCGGATACGCAGTATTTT,CASSLGQGGADTQYF,TRBJ2-3,.,few,TRBV11-3
TGTGCCAGCAGCAAGCGACTAGCGGGAGGATCAGATACGCAGTATTTT,CASSKRLAGGSDTQYF,TRBJ2-3,.,many,TRBV21-1
TGCGCCGGCAACACACAAGAGACCCAGTACTTC,CAGNTQETQYF,TRBJ2-5,.,.,TRBV5-1
TGTGCCAGCAGCAAAGAGGTTCGGCTAGTATTATACAATGAGCAGTTCTTC,CASSKEVRLVLYNEQFF,TRBJ2-1,.,few,TRBV21-1
TGTGCCAGCAGTGCGGGACAGGGGACCTACAATGAGCAGTTCTTC,CASSAGQGTYNEQFF,TRBJ2-1,TRBD1,few,TRBV27
TGTGCCATCAGTGACCCCGGGACAGAGAACACTGAAGCTTTCTTT,CAISDPGTENTEAFF,TRBJ1-1,TRBD1,.,TRBV10-3
TGTGCCAGCAGCCGTTTACAGGGTCCTAATGAAAAACTGTTTTTT,CASSRLQGPNEKLFF,TRBJ1-4,.,few,TRBV7-2
TGCAGCGTTGAAGTCCCCCCAGGGCTTGATGAGCAGTTCTTC,CSVEVPPGLDEQFF,TRBJ2-1,.,.,TRBV29-1
TGTGCCAGCGGCGGGAGGACGGGGGCCAACGTCCTGACTTTC,CASGGRTGANVLTF,TRBJ2-6,TRBD2,.,TRBV28
TGCGCCAGCAGCCCTACGGCCGTTACTGGGGATGAGCAGTTCTTC,CASSPTAVTGDEQFF,TRBJ2-1,.,few,TRBV5-1
TGCGCCAGCAGCCAAGAGGGGCAGGGAAACATTCAGTACTTC,CASSQEGQGNIQYF,TRBJ2-4,.,few,TRBV4-1
TGTGCCAGCAGCACCAACTCGGCCGAGCAGTACTTC,CASSTNSAEQYF,TRBJ2-7,.,.,TRBV5-6
TGTGCCAGCAGTGAAGCGGAGACTAGGCAGTATTTT,CASSEAETRQYF,TRBJ2-3,.,.,TRBV6-1
TGTGCCAGCAGTCGTGATAGCGGGAGAGATCGAGAGCAGTACTTC,CASSRDSGRDREQYF,TRBJ2-5,TRBD2,few,TRBV6-5
TGCAGCGCGACAGACACGTCTGAGGCTTTCTTT,CSATDTSEAFF,TRBJ1-1,.,once,TRBV29-1
TGTGCCAGCAGTTTGGGACAGGGAGGCAAAAACATTCAGTACTTC,CASSLGQGGKNIQYF,TRBJ2-4,TRBD1,few,TRBV27
TGTGCCAGCAGCTCTTTGCAGGACACATACTACGAGCAGTACTTC,CASSSLQDTYYEQYF,TRBJ2-7,.,.,TRBV7-9
TGTGCCAGCAGCTTGGTTCTAGCGGGGGCCTACAATGAGCAGTTCTTC,CASSLVLAGAYNEQFF,TRBJ2-1,TRBD2,.,TRBV5-6
TGTGCCAGCAGTTGGGGTTTAGGGAAGGGTGAGCAGTTCTTC,CASSWGLGKGEQFF,TRBJ2-1,.,few,TRBV27
TGTGCCAGCAGTTTATTAGGGCCTGATGAGCAGTTCTTC,CASSLLGPDEQFF,TRBJ2-1,.,.,TRBV27
TGCAGTGCCAGAGGCAGGGACCAAGAGACCCAGTACTTC,CSARGRDQETQYF,TRBJ2-5,.,.,TRBV20-1
TGTGCCAGCAGTGAAGGGCCGACTAGCGGGAGGGCCAGAAACGAGCAGTACTTC,CASSEGPTSGRARNEQYF,TRBJ2-7,TRBD2,.,TRBV2
TGTGCCAGCAGTTTGACCCTAACTGGGGAGCTGTTTTTT,CASSLTLTGELFF,TRBJ2-2,.,few,TRBV27
TGTGCCATCCGCCAGGGGAACGACTACGAGCAGTACTTC,CAIRQGNDYEQYF,TRBJ2-7,.,few,TRBV10-3
TGTGCCAGCAGCTTCGCTAGTTCACCCGGCAATGAGCAGTTCTTC,CASSFASSPGNEQFF,TRBJ2-1,.,.,TRBV7-2
TGTGCCATCCTGGCGGACAAGGACGAGCAGTACTTC,CAILADKDEQYF,TRBJ2-7,.,.,TRBV7-9
TGTGCCAGCAGCCGGGAAATTCAAGAGACCCAGTTCTTT,CASSREIQETQFF,TRBJ2-5,.,.,TRBV12-3/TRBV12-4
TGTGCCAGCAGCCGCTGGACTAGCGGGATCCAAGAGACCCAGTACTTC,CASSRWTSGIQETQYF,TRBJ2-5,TRBD2,.,TRBV11-3
TGTGCCACCAGTGATCCCCCGGCGGAGACCCAGTACTTC,CATSDPPAETQYF,TRBJ2-5,.,many,TRBV24-1